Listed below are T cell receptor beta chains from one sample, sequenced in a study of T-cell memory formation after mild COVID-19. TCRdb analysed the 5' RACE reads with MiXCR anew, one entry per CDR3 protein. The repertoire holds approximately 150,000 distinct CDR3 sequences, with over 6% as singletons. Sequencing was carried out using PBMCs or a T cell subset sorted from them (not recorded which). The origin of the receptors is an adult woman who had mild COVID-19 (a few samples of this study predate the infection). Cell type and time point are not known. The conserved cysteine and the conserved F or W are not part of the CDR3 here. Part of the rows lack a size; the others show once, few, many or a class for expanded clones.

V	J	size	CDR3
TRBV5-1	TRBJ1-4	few	ASSLDLGGTNEKLF
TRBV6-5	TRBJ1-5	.	ASRDRGLSNQPQH
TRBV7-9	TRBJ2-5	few	ASSYGLVETQY
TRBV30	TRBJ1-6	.	AWSVRTGVWSPLH
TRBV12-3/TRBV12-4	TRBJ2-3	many	ASSLTSTGADTQY
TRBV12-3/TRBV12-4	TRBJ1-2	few	ASSDRRQGVWYGYT
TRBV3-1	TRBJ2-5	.	ASSQSSGGVETQY
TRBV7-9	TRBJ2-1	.	ASSPWTGGNEQF
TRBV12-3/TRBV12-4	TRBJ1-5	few	ASRTDRDNQPQH
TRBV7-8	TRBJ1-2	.	ASSPARILPAGYT
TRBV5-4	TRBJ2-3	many	ASSLAQLGGGTDTQY
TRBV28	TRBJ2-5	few	ASSLSGDRVQETQY
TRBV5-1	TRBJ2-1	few	ASSVGTGGSYNEQF
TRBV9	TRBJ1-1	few	ASSPPWPGDTEAF
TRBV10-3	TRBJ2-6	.	AISMGLAGGAGANVLT
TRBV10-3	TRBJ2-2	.	AIWDREAGELF
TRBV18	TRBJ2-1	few	ASSPPSSGYNEQF
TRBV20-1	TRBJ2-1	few	SARRLAVNNEQF
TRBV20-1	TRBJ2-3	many	SARDQSLPTDTQY
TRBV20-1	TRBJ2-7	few	SARGGSGGEQY
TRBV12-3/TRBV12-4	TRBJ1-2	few	ASSPGQPSYGYT
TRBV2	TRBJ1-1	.	ASLGGGLVEAF
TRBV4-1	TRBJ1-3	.	ASSQEPPSFGNTIY
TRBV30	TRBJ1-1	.	AGQYKHGIFGRGSEVTEAF
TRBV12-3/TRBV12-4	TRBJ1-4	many	ASSAGTGATNEKLF
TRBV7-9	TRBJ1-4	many	ASSWGLELNEKLF
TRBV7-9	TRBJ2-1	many	ASSLNDYNEQF
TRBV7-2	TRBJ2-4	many	ASSSSRRAGTSGNIQY
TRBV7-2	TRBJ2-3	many	ASSQGLAGTDTQY
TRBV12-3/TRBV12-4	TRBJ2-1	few	ASSYPRTSGRFNEQF
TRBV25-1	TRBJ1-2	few	ASSGGTAYGYT
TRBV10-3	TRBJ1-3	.	AISESAEGNTIY
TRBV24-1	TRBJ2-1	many	ATSGGTSEYNEQF
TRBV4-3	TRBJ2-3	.	ASSQFLLYTDTQY
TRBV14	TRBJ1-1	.	ASSPHKGIGSTEAF
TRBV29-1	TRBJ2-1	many	SVEGDRGLTIYNEQF
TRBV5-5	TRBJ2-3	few	ASSLLDAGAKSAGTQY
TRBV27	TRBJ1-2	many	ASRRGGPNLYGYT
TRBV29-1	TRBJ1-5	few	SASTSNQPQH
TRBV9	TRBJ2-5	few	ASSLGGLSQETQY
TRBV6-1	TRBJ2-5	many	ASSRVTPPDSRETQY